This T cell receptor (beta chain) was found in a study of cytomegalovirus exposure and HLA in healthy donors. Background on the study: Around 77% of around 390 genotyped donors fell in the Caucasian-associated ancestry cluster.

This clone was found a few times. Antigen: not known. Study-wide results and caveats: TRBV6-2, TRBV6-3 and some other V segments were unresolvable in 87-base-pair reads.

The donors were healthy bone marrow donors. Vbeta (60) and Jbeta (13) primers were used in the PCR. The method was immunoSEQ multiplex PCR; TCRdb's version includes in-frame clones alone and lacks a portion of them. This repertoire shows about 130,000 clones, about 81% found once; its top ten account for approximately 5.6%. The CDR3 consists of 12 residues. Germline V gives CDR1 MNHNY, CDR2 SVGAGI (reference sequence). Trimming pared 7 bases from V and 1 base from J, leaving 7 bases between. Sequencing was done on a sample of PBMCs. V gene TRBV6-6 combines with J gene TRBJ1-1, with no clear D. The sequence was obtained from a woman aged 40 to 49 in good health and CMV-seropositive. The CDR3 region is CASTSPNTEAFF. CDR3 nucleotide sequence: TGTGCCAGCACTAGCCCGAACACTGAAGCTTTCTTT.